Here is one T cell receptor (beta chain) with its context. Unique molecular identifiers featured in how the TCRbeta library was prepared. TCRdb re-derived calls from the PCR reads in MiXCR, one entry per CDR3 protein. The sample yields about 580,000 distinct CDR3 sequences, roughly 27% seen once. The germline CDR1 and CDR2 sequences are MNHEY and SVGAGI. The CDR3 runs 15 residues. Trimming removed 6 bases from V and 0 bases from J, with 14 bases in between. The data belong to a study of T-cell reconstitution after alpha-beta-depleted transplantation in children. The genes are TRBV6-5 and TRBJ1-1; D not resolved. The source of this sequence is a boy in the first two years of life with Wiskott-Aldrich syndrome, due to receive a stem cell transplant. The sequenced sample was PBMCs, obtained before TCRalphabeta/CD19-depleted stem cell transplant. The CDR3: CASRSSVSLNTEAFF. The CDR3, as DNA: TGTGCCAGCAGGTCCTCCGTGTCTCTGAACACTGAAGCTTTCTTT.